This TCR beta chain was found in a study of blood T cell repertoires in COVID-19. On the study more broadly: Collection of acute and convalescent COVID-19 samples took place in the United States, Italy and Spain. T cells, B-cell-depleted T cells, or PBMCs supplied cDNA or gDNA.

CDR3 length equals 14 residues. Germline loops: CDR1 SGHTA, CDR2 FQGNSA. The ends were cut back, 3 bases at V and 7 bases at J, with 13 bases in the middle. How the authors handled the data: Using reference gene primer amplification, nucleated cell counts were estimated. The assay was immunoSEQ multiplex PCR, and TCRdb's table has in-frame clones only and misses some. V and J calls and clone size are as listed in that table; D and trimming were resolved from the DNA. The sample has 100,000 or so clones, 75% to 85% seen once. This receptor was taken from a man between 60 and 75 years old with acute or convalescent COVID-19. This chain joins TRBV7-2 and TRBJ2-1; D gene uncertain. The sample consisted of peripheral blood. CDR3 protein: CASSFAAPRNEQFF. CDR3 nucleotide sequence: TGTGCCAGCAGCTTTGCCGCACCGAGGAATGAGCAGTTCTTC.